This T cell receptor beta chain was sequenced during a study of blood T cell repertoires in COVID-19. V was clipped by 4 bases and J by 4 bases, with 7 bases between them. Germline CDR1 MNHNY, CDR2 SVGAGI (reference sequence). CDR3 length equals 13 residues. Profiled with immunoSEQ multiplex PCR; TCRdb holds only in-frame clones, not every one. The sample lists about 210,000 clones, under 90% occurring once. The sequencing sample was made of peripheral blood. This clonotype was sampled from a woman at least 80 years old with COVID-19, enrolled during active disease. This rearrangement joins TRBV6-6 to TRBJ2-2; D is unresolved. CDR3 sequence (DNA): TGTGCCAGCAGTTTGACAACCACCGGGGAGCTGTTTTTT. Amino acids: CASSLTTTGELFF.